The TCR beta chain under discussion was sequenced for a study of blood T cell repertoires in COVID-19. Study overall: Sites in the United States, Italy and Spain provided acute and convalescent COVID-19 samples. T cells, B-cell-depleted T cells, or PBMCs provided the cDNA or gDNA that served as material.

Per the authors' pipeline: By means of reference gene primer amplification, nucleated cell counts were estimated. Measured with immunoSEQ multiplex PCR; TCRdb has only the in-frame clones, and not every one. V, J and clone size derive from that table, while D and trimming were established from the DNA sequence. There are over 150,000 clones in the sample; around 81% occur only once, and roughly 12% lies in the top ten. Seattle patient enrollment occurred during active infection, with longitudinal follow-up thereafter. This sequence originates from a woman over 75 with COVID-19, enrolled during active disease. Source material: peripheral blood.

CDR3 loop: CASSMGRRGRGNTIYF. The DNA for the CDR3 is TGTGCCAGCAGTATGGGACGGAGGGGTCGGGGAAACACCATATATTTT. The chain couples TRBV28 to TRBJ1-3, with D maybe TRBD1 (5 bases). From germline, CDR1 is MDHEN and CDR2 SYDVKM. The CDR3 contains 16 residues. V was clipped by 5 bases and J by 4 bases, with 18 bases between them.